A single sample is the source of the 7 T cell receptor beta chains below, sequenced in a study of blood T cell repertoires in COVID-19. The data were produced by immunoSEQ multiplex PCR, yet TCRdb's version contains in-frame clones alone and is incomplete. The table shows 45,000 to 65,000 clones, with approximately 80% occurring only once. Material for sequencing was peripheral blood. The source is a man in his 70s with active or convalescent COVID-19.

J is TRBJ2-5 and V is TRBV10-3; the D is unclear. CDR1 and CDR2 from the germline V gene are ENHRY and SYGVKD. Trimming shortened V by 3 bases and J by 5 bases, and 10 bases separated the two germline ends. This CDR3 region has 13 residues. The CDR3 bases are TGTGCCATCAGTGATGTTCGTCTGGAGACCCAGTACTTC. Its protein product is CAISDVRLETQYF.

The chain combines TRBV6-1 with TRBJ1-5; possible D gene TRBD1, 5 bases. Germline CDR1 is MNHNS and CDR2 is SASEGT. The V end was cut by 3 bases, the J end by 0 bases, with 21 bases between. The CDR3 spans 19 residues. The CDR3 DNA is TGTGCCAGCAGTGATCGGAGGTACGGCGGGGGAGGTAGCAATCAGCCCCAGCATTTT. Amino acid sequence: CASSDRRYGGGGSNQPQHF.

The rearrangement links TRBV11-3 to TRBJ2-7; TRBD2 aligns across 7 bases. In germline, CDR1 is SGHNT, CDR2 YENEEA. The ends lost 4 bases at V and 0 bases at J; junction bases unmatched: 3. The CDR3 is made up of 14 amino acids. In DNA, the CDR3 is TGTGCCAGCAGCTGGGGGGGAAGCTCCTACGAGCAGTACTTC. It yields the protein CASSWGGSSYEQYF.

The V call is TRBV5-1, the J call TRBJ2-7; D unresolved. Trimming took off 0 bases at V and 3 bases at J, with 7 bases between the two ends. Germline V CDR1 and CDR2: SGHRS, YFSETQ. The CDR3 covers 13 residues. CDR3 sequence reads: CASSLEYSYEQYF. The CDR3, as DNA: TGCGCCAGCAGCTTGGAGTACAGCTACGAGCAGTACTTC.

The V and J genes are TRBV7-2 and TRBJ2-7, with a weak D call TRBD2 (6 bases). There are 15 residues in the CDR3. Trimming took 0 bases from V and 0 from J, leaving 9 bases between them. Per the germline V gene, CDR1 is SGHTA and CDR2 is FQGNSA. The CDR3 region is CASSLAGGSSYEQYF. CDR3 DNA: TGTGCCAGCAGCTTAGCCGGGGGTAGCTCCTACGAGCAGTACTTC.

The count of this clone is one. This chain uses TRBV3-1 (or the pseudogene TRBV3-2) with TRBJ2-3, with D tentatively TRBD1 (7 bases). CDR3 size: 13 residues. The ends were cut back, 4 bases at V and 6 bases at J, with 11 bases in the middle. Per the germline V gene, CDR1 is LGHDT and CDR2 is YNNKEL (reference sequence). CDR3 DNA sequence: TGTGCCAGCAGCCGAGCAGGGGGGGATACGCAGTATTTT. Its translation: CASSRAGGDTQYF.

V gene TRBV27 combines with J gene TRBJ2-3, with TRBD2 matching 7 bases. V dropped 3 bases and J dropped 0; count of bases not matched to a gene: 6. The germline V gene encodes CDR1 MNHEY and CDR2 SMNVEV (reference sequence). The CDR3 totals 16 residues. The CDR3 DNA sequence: TGTGCCAGCAGTTTCTCCGGGGGGACTAGCACAGATACGCAGTATTTT. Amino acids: CASSFSGGTSTDTQYF.